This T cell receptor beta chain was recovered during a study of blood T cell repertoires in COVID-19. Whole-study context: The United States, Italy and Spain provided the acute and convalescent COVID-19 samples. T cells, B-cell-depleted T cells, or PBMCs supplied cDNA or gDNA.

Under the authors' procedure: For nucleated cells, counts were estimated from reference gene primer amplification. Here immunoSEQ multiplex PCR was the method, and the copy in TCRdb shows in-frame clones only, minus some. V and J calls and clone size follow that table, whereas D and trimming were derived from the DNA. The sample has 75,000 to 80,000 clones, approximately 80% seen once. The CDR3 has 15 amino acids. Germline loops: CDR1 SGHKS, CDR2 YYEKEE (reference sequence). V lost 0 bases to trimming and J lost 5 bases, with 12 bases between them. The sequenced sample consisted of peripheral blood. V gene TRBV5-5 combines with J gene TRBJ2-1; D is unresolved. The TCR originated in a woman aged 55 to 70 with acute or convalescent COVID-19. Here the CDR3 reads CASSLVSQVDNEQFF. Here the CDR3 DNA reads TGTGCCAGCAGCTTGGTTTCGCAGGTCGACAATGAGCAGTTCTTC.